The 12 T cell receptor beta chains presented below share a single source sample, sequenced in a study of early stage breast cancer tumors. The protocol was immunoSEQ multiplex PCR, while the TCRdb copy is restricted to in-frame clones and leaves out a portion. Of almost 55,000 clones in the sample, 90% to 95% were seen once. Sample: blood. The receptors derive from a person aged 65-85 years with breast cancer.

This chain's CDR3 is CASTPAGGNQPQHF. CDR3 coding DNA: TGCGCCAGCACCCCGGCGGGGGGAAATCAGCCCCAGCATTTT. The gene calls are TRBV10-2 and TRBJ1-5, with D perhaps TRBD1 (5 bases). CDR3 length: 14 residues. Trimming cost V 7 bases and J 4 bases, with 14 bases left between them. CDR1 is WSHSY and CDR2 is SAAADI in the germline V gene.

This clone was observed once. V and J are TRBV7-2 and TRBJ1-6; TRBD1 might be the D (6 bases). The ends were cut back, 2 bases at V and 10 bases at J, with 12 bases in the middle. CDR3 length equals 14 residues. Germline V gives CDR1 SGHTA, CDR2 FQGNSA. CDR3 region: CASSLQGRGSPLHF. CDR3 DNA sequence: TGTGCCAGCAGCTTACAGGGGAGGGGCTCACCCCTCCACTTT.

The chain links TRBV2 to TRBJ1-1; D remains unclear. The germline gives CDR1 SNHLY, CDR2 FYNNEI. Trimming cost V 7 bases and J 5 bases, with 14 bases left between them. There are 13 residues in the CDR3. CDR3 sequence: CASTRGQLTEAFF. CDR3 DNA: TGTGCCAGCACTAGAGGGCAACTAACTGAAGCTTTCTTT. The full variable domain, in which reference TRBV2 and TRBJ1-1 provide the parts outside the CDR3, is EPEVTQTPSHQVTQMGQEVILRCVPISNHLYFYWYRQILGQKVEFLVSFYNNEISEKSEIFDDQFSVERPDGSNFTLKIRSTKLEDSAMYFCASTRGQLTEAFFGQGTRLTVV.

The rearrangement uses TRBV29-1 and TRBJ1-5; D unclear. The V end was cut by 4 bases, the J end by 4 bases, with 14 bases between. Germline values: CDR1 SQVTM, CDR2 ANQGSEA. CDR3 length: 14 amino acids. The CDR3 protein is CSVVSGSGNQPQHF. Written as DNA, the CDR3 is TGCAGCGTTGTGAGTGGGTCAGGAAATCAGCCCCAGCATTTT. Full variable domain (missing parts from reference TRBV29-1 and TRBJ1-5): SAVISQKPSRDICQRGTSLTIQCQVDSQVTMMFWYRQQPGQSLTLIATANQGSEATYESGFVIDKFPISRPNLTFSTLTVSNMSPEDSSIYLCSVVSGSGNQPQHFGDGTRLSIL.

V and J are TRBV9 and TRBJ1-2; a weak D match, TRBD1 (6 bases). Between the trimmed V and J ends, which lost 1 base and 14 bases, there was a span of 21 bases. Per germline, CDR1 SGDLS and CDR2 YYNGEE. The CDR3 sequence is 14 residues long. The CDR3 here is CASSVLGGPSRWTF. The CDR3 coding sequence is TGTGCCAGCAGCGTATTAGGGGGTCCGTCCCGCTGGACCTTC.

This clone was detected once. The chain recombines TRBV2 with TRBJ1-1, with 7 nucleotides matching TRBD1. CDR3 size: 14 residues. Germline CDR1 reads SNHLY; CDR2 reads FYNNEI. V lost 4 bases to trimming and J lost 1 base; unmatched junction nucleotides: 3. The CDR3 loop is CASSGQGPNTEAFF. The CDR3 DNA reads as TGTGCCAGCAGTGGACAGGGACCGAACACTGAAGCTTTCTTT.

The chain couples TRBV7-2 to TRBJ2-5, with TRBD2 as a possible D gene (7 bases). The V and J ends lost 5 bases and 5 bases respectively, with 12 bases between them. CDR1 is SGHTA and CDR2 is FQGNSA in the germline V gene. The CDR3 loop spans 13 amino acids. CDR3: CASSEQGGETQYF. CDR3 DNA sequence: TGTGCCAGCAGCGAACAGGGAGGGGAGACCCAGTACTTC.

The rearrangement uses TRBV6-5 and TRBJ1-5; D is perhaps TRBD1 (6 bases). The CDR3 runs to 14 residues. Trimming cost V 7 bases and J 4 bases, with 14 bases left between them. Germline lookup yields CDR1 MNHEY and CDR2 SVGAGI. CDR3 residues: CASKLNRENQPQHF. CDR3 bases: TGTGCCAGCAAGCTAAACAGGGAGAATCAGCCCCAGCATTTT.

The J gene is TRBJ1-2, the V gene TRBV5-4; D not resolved. Looked up from germline, CDR1 is SGHNT and CDR2 is YYREEE (reference sequence). This CDR3 spans 12 amino acids. With 0 bases removed from V and 4 bases from J, the gap between germline ends came to 4 bases. For the CDR3, the DNA is TGTGCCAGCAGCTTGGAGAGCTATGGCTACACCTTC. Its translation: CASSLESYGYTF. Using reference TRBV5-4 and TRBJ1-2 for the parts outside the CDR3, the full variable domain is ETGVTQSPTHLIKTRGQQVTLRCSSQSGHNTVSWYQQALGQGPQFIFQYYREEENGRGNFPPRFSGLQFPNYSSELNVNALELDDSALYLCASSLESYGYTFGSGTRLTVV.

The CDR3 coding sequence is TGTGCCAGCAGCGCGCCCACTAGCGGCACCTACGAGCAGTACTTC. Encoded protein: CASSAPTSGTYEQYF. The V call is TRBV13, the J call TRBJ2-7; 8 bases are shared with TRBD2. V dropped 5 bases and J dropped 2; count of bases not matched to a gene: 8. The CDR3 has 15 amino acids. The germline V gene has CDR1 PRHDT and CDR2 FYEKMQ (reference sequence).

The V and J genes are TRBV10-3 and TRBJ1-1; 7 nucleotides agree with TRBD1. The CDR3 covers 17 residues. V dropped 3 bases and J dropped 6; count of bases not matched to a gene: 16. CDR1 is ENHRY, CDR2 SYGVKD, per germline. The CDR3 DNA reads TGTGCCATCAGTGAAGGTCGAGGGGGCCGTAATGAGGCTGAAGCTTTCTTT. Translating it yields CAISEGRGGRNEAEAFF.

A single count supports this clone. The CDR3 sequence is CASSPREGAGEKLFF. In nucleotides, the CDR3 is TGTGCCAGCTCACCTCGGGAGGGGGCCGGTGAAAAACTGTTTTTT. The gene calls are TRBV18 and TRBJ1-4, with TRBD1 matching 7 bases. Germline loops: CDR1 KGHSH, CDR2 LQKENI. V dropped 3 bases and J dropped 7; count of bases not matched to a gene: 8. CDR3 length: 15 amino acids.